A single sample gave rise to the 14 T cell receptor beta chains below, sequenced in a study of T-cell memory formation after mild COVID-19 (dated by TCRdb to the early 2020s). Libraries were prepared through 5' RACE. Sequencing was carried out with an Illumina NovaSeq 6000. The public reads were quality trimmed at Q25 with fastp and then assembled into clones with MiXCR by TCRdb, keeping productive beta chains. A single entry per CDR3 protein holds the most common genes and DNA from its merged rows. Present in this sample are 500,000 to 550,000 distinct CDR3 sequences, around 21% of which were seen just once. The biggest ten clones account for approximately 12% of the sample. Sequenced material: PBMCs or a T cell subset sorted from them (not recorded which). The origin of the receptors is an adult woman who had mild COVID-19 (a few samples of this study predate the infection). The sample titles of this study are shuffled in the database, so cell type and time point are left out; the donor was told from shared clones.

In its sample, this clonotype was seen a few times. This rearrangement joins TRBV29-1 to TRBJ2-3, with D maybe TRBD2 (6 bases). Between the trimmed V and J ends, which lost 7 bases and 0 bases, there was a span of 17 bases. The CDR3 sequence is 15 residues long. Germline loops: CDR1 SQVTM, CDR2 ANQGSEA. The CDR3, as DNA: TGCAGCGGCCGCGGGAAGGGGTCTAGCACAGATACGCAGTATTTT. It is translated as CSGRGKGSSTDTQYF.

The genes are TRBV4-1 and TRBJ2-1; 9 bases are a match to TRBD1. The CDR3 loop spans 16 amino acids. Germline CDR1 is MGHRA and CDR2 is YSYEKL. V lost 2 bases to trimming and J lost 9 bases; unmatched junction nucleotides: 11. The CDR3 here is CASSQLPGTGTGEQFF. The CDR3 DNA is TGCGCCAGCAGCCAACTTCCCGGGACAGGGACGGGTGAGCAGTTCTTC.

This clonotype was counted between two and nine times. V is TRBV2 and J is TRBJ2-7; 10 bases are shared with TRBD2. The CDR3 loop spans 15 amino acids. The germline gives CDR1 SNHLY, CDR2 FYNNEI. Trimming took 6 bases from V and 2 from J; bases not matched to a gene: 7. In nucleotides, the CDR3 is TGTGCCAGCAGCGGACTAGCGGTTTTAGCCTACGAGCAGTACTTC. Residues: CASSGLAVLAYEQYF. Full variable domain (rest looked up from reference TRBV2 and TRBJ2-7): EPEVTQTPSHQVTQMGQEVILRCVPISNHLYFYWYRQILGQKVEFLVSFYNNEISEKSEIFDDQFSVERPDGSNFTLKIRSTKLEDSAMYFCASSGLAVLAYEQYFGPGTRLTVT.

The V gene is TRBV21-1, the J gene TRBJ2-4; the table calls TRBD1, which could not be checked here. TRBV21-1 counts as a pseudogene. The CDR3 extends over 19 amino acids. The CDR3 DNA sequence: TGTGCCAGCAGCAAAGTGGTTGTCCGGGTAGGACCTTTCAAAAACATTCAGTACTTC. Its protein is CASSKVVVRVGPFKNIQYF.

This clonotype has more than one count but fewer than ten. This chain links TRBV20-1 with TRBJ2-7; a possible D gene is TRBD1 (6 bases). CDR1 and CDR2 (germline): DFQATT, SNEGSKA (reference sequence). Trimming took off 1 base at V and 0 bases at J, with 10 bases between the two ends. The CDR3 length is 14 residues. CDR3 in amino acids: CSARAQGNSYEQYF. Here the CDR3 DNA reads TGCAGTGCTAGAGCCCAGGGGAACTCCTACGAGCAGTACTTC.

The rearrangement uses TRBV6-5 and TRBJ2-7, with D possibly matching TRBD2 (5 bases). The V gene's germline CDR1 is MNHEY and CDR2 SVGAGI. The CDR3 has 17 residues. With 3 bases removed from V and 2 bases from J, the gap between germline ends came to 20 bases. The CDR3: CASSYSGSKSGTYEQYF. The DNA for the CDR3 is TGTGCCAGCAGTTATTCTGGGTCAAAATCGGGAACCTACGAGCAGTACTTC.

This clonotype was seen only a few times. The chain recombines TRBV20-1 with TRBJ2-7; D gene unclear. Germline V gives CDR1 DFQATT, CDR2 SNEGSKA (reference sequence). The germline V and J ends were trimmed by 4 bases and 2 bases, with 18 bases remaining between them. The CDR3 covers 15 residues. This CDR3 is CSATSGSQKTYEQYF. Here the CDR3 DNA reads TGCAGTGCTACTTCCGGCAGCCAAAAAACCTACGAGCAGTACTTC.

Here the CDR3 DNA reads TGTGCCACCAGTAAATACAATGAGCAGTTCTTC. Residues: CATSKYNEQFF. V gene TRBV24-1 combines with J gene TRBJ2-1; no clear D. Germline V gene sequence: CDR1 KGHDR, CDR2 SFDVKD. Trimming left V 6 bases short and J 4 bases short, with 3 bases between. The CDR3 has 11 residues.

The chain joins TRBV24-1 to TRBJ2-6, with a tentative D call TRBD2 (5 bases). Germline V gene sequence: CDR1 KGHDR, CDR2 SFDVKD. The CDR3 consists of 14 residues. Deletions cut 5 bases from V and 11 bases from J, with 15 bases between. Here the CDR3 DNA reads TGTGCCACCAGTGGCGCGGCGGGTCCCTACGTCCTGACTTTC. As protein: CATSGAAGPYVLTF.

This chain connects TRBV7-2 to TRBJ2-5; possibly TRBD1 for D (5 bases). The CDR3 is made up of 14 amino acids. Germline V gene lookup returns CDR1 SGHTA and CDR2 FQGNSA. V was cut by 5 bases and J by 1 base, with 11 bases left in between. The CDR3 reads CASSPTAPQETQYF. The CDR3 coding sequence is TGTGCCAGCAGCCCGACAGCCCCCCAAGAGACCCAGTACTTC.

There are a few counts of this clonotype. V gene TRBV7-9 combines with J gene TRBJ2-7; D tentatively reads TRBD1 or TRBD2 (5 bases each). The CDR3 extends over 13 amino acids. V gave up 4 bases and J gave up 5 bases, with 12 bases separating them. The germline V gene has CDR1 SEHNR and CDR2 FQNEAQ (reference sequence). In nucleotides, the CDR3 is TGTGCCAGCAGCTCGGCAGGGAGTCACGAGCAGTACTTC. This codes for CASSSAGSHEQYF.

This clonotype appeared a few times. The V gene is TRBV27, the J gene TRBJ2-7; no firm D call. Germline lookup yields CDR1 MNHEY and CDR2 SMNVEV (reference sequence). Trimming pared 5 bases from V and 2 bases from J, leaving 13 bases between. The CDR3 totals 14 residues. CDR3 nucleotides: TGTGCCAGCAGTCCCGGTACGTGGGCCTACGAGCAGTACTTC. This codes for CASSPGTWAYEQYF.

This clonotype has just a few counts. The rearrangement links TRBV9 to TRBJ2-3; D is possibly TRBD2 (6 bases). V was clipped by 3 bases and J by 2 bases, with 10 bases between them. This CDR3 contains 14 residues. Germline V gene data show CDR1 as SGDLS and CDR2 as YYNGEE. The CDR3 region is CASSALAPTDTQYF. The CDR3 bases are TGTGCCAGCAGCGCCCTAGCGCCCACAGATACGCAGTATTTT.

This clonotype has only a few counts. This rearrangement joins TRBV4-1 to TRBJ2-7; D is possibly TRBD1 or TRBD2 (6 bases each). Trimming removed 0 bases at V and 6 bases at J, with 21 bases between. CDR1 MGHRA and CDR2 YSYEKL come from the germline V gene. CDR3 length equals 17 residues. CDR3 in amino acids: CASSQEPPGTPGGEQYF. In DNA, the CDR3 is TGCGCCAGCAGCCAAGAACCCCCCGGGACACCCGGGGGCGAGCAGTACTTC.